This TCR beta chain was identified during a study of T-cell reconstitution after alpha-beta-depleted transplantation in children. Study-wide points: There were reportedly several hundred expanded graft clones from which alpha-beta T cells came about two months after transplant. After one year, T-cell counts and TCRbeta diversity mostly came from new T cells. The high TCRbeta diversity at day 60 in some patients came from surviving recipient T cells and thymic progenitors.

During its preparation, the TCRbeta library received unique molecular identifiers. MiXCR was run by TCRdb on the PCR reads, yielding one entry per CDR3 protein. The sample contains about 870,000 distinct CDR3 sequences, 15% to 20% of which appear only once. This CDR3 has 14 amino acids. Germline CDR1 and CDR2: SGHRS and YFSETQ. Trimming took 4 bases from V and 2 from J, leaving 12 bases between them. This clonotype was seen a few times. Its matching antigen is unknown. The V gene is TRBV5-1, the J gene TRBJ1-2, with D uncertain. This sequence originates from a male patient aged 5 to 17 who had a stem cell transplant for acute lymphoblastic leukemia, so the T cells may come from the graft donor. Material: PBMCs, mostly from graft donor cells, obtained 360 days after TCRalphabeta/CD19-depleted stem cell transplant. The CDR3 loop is CASSDSSPNYGYTF. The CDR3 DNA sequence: TGCGCCAGCAGCGATTCCAGCCCCAACTATGGCTACACCTTC.